These 32 T cell receptor beta chains were all obtained from the same sample, sequenced in a study of T cells in Graves' hyperthyroidism and ophthalmopathy. Amplified TCR beta CDR3 regions came from RNA transcripts. The primer set for the first-round RT-PCR of the TCR CDR3 was HTBI. TCRdb re-derived calls from the multiplex PCR reads in MiXCR, one entry per CDR3 protein. The sample records 300,000 to 500,000 distinct CDR3 sequences, roughly 13% being singletons. The sample taken for sequencing was blood. The origin of the receptors is a man in his fifties with Graves' ophthalmopathy.

The rearrangement joins TRBV14 to TRBJ1-1; D is uncertain. V gave up 3 bases and J gave up 4 bases, with 12 bases separating them. CDR1 is SGHDN, CDR2 FVKESK, per germline. CDR3 length: 14 amino acids. The CDR3 protein is CASSHWRVSTEAFF. The CDR3 DNA reads as TGTGCCAGCAGCCATTGGCGGGTGAGCACTGAAGCTTTCTTT. The complete variable domain, with remaining parts taken from reference TRBV14 and TRBJ1-1, reads EAGVTQFPSHSVIEKGQTVTLRCDPISGHDNLYWYRRVMGKEIKFLLHFVKESKQDESGMPNNRFLAERTGGTYSTLKVQPAELEDSGVYFCASSHWRVSTEAFFGQGTRLTVV.

This clonotype was seen at least ten times. The chain couples TRBV30 to TRBJ1-2; D may be TRBD1 (5 bases). The germline V and J ends were trimmed by 3 bases and 4 bases, with 12 bases remaining between them. This CDR3 contains 13 residues. Germline V gene sequence: CDR1 GTSNPN, CDR2 SVGIG (reference sequence). The CDR3 spells CAWRNRRGYGYTF. In nucleotides, the CDR3 is TGTGCCTGGAGGAACAGGCGCGGCTATGGCTACACCTTC.

This clonotype was observed many times. This chain joins TRBV7-3 and TRBJ2-3; D unclear. V lost 1 base, J lost 5 bases, and 13 bases lay in between. This CDR3 spans 15 amino acids. Germline CDR1 SGHTA, CDR2 FQGTGA. The CDR3 nucleotides read TGTGCCAGCAGCTTAAGCCCTAGTCGTGGAGATACGCAGTATTTT. Translated, it gives CASSLSPSRGDTQYF.

The table lists this clonotype with a count of one. With a much larger clone just one base away, this may be a read error. The V and J genes are TRBV24-1 and TRBJ2-3; D is undetermined. V lost 7 bases to trimming and J lost 3 bases, with 4 bases between them. The CDR3 runs to 11 residues. Germline V gene sequence: CDR1 KGHDR, CDR2 SFDVKD. The CDR3 DNA is TGTGCCACCAGACAGACAGATACGCAGTATTTT. This encodes CATRQTDTQYF.

The table lists this clonotype with many counts. The chain is built from TRBV12-3 or TRBV12-4 and TRBJ2-3; 7 positions agree with TRBD2. The CDR3 spans 15 residues. With 7 bases clipped from V and 3 bases from J, the junction kept 10 bases outside the gene matches. The CDR3 DNA follows: TGTGCCAGCACCATTCGGGGGGTTCGGACAGATACGCAGTATTTT. Translated: CASTIRGVRTDTQYF.

This clonotype has more than one count but fewer than ten. This rearrangement joins TRBV28 to TRBJ1-3, with no clear D. In germline, CDR1 is MDHEN, CDR2 SYDVKM. The CDR3 has 14 residues. The V and J ends lost 8 bases and 0 bases respectively, with 11 bases between them. This CDR3 reads CASWPWGSGNTIYF. CDR3 coding DNA: TGTGCCAGCTGGCCTTGGGGCTCTGGAAACACCATATATTTT.

This clonotype appeared a few times. The rearrangement uses TRBV20-1 and TRBJ2-2; D is undetermined. V was pared by 3 bases and J by 2 bases, with 4 bases between. There are 12 residues in the CDR3. Germline loops: CDR1 DFQATT, CDR2 SNEGSKA (reference sequence). The CDR3 DNA reads as TGCAGTGCTAGGGACAACACCGGGGAGCTGTTTTTT. Protein sequence: CSARDNTGELFF.

Only a few counts were recorded for this clonotype. The rearrangement links TRBV24-1 to TRBJ1-5; D remains unclear. CDR1 and CDR2 from the germline V gene are KGHDR and SFDVKD. The length of the CDR3 is 14 residues. V lost 5 bases, J lost 0 bases, and 7 bases lay in between. This CDR3 reads CATSVGVSNQPQHF. The CDR3, as DNA: TGTGCCACCAGTGTCGGGGTTAGCAATCAGCCCCAGCATTTT.

This clonotype was counted only a few times. This rearrangement joins TRBV5-6 to TRBJ1-2; D is uncertain. This CDR3 has 13 residues. Germline V gene data show CDR1 as SGHDT and CDR2 as YYEEEE. The V end lost 4 bases, the J end lost 5 bases, and 12 bases lay between the germline ends. CDR3 protein: CASSQSGWYGYTF. Written as DNA, the CDR3 is TGTGCCAGCAGCCAGAGCGGTTGGTATGGCTACACCTTC.

This clonotype has a count of ten or more. V is TRBV5-1 and J is TRBJ2-1, with 9 bases aligning to TRBD2. The junction had 4 bases not matched to a gene; V was cut back by 3 bases and J by 0 bases. Germline assignment: CDR1 SGHRS and CDR2 YFSETQ. This CDR3 is 16 amino acids long. Written as DNA, the CDR3 is TGCGCCAGCAGCTCAAGCGGGAGGAGCTCCTACAATGAGCAGTTCTTC. It codes for CASSSSGRSSYNEQFF. Using reference TRBV5-1 and TRBJ2-1 for the parts outside the CDR3, the full variable domain is KAGVTQTPRYLIKTRGQQVTLSCSPISGHRSVSWYQQTPGQGLQFLFEYFSETQRNKGNFPGRFSGRQFSNSRSEMNVSTLELGDSALYLCASSSSGRSSYNEQFFGPGTRLTVL.

This clonotype was detected a few times. The V call is TRBV12-3 or TRBV12-4, the J call TRBJ2-4; D unclear. V lost 3 bases, J lost 1 base, and 7 bases lay in between. The CDR3 is made up of 14 amino acids. CDR3 in amino acids: CASSFEDAKNIQYF. CDR3 coding DNA: TGTGCCAGCAGTTTCGAGGATGCCAAAAACATTCAGTACTTC.

This clonotype was detected only a few times. The CDR3 loop is CASSQAGSAHEQFF. The CDR3 nucleotides are TGTGCCAGCAGTCAGGCGGGCAGCGCGCATGAGCAGTTCTTC. The chain carries TRBV12-3 or TRBV12-4 and TRBJ2-1, with D possibly TRBD2 on 5 matching bases. V was clipped by 5 bases and J by 8 bases, with 16 bases between them. The CDR3 length is 14 residues.

This clonotype has more than one count but fewer than ten. A much larger clone lies one base from this, so it may be a read error. J is TRBJ1-5 and V is TRBV30, with D hard to call. CDR1 and CDR2 (germline): GTSNPN, SVGIG (reference sequence). The CDR3 spans 13 residues. In DNA, the CDR3 is TGTGCCTGGAGTGTAGCGGGAAATCAGCCCCGGCATTTT. It yields the protein CAWSVAGNQPRHF.

At least ten counts were recorded for this clonotype. V and J are TRBV6-1 and TRBJ2-7, with 9 bases aligning to TRBD2. The germline CDR1 and CDR2 sequences are MNHNS and SASEGT. V shed 4 bases and J 5 bases; nucleotides not matched to a gene: 6. The CDR3 is made up of 14 amino acids. The CDR3 sequence: CASSVAGEVDEQYF. The CDR3, as DNA: TGTGCCAGCAGTGTAGCGGGAGAGGTCGACGAGCAGTACTTC.

The chain employs TRBV9 and TRBJ2-5; D is undetermined. Germline assignment: CDR1 SGDLS and CDR2 YYNGEE. This CDR3 is 15 amino acids long. The germline V and J ends were trimmed by 1 base and 7 bases, with 17 bases remaining between them. In DNA, the CDR3 is TGTGCCAGCAGCGTAAGCCCCGGACCCACCGGGACCCAGTACTTC. Its protein is CASSVSPGPTGTQYF.

This clonotype was observed many times. The CDR3 sequence is CASSVPGHSNVLTF. The CDR3, as DNA: TGTGCCAGCAGTGTACCGGGACACTCCAACGTCCTGACTTTC. The rearrangement links TRBV28 to TRBJ2-6, with D perhaps TRBD1 (6 bases). Germline CDR1 reads MDHEN; CDR2 reads SYDVKM. V shed 5 bases and J shed 8 bases, with 13 bases lying between them. This CDR3 has 14 residues.

This clonotype appeared many times. The rearrangement joins TRBV7-8 to TRBJ1-4; D uncertain. Germline CDR1 reads SGHVS; CDR2 reads FQNEAQ. CDR3 length: 14 residues. Between the trimmed V and J ends, which lost 4 bases and 8 bases, there was a span of 14 bases. CDR3 in DNA: TGTGCCAGCAGCTCAAGCCCTCCGAGCGAAAAACTGTTTTTT. Translation: CASSSSPPSEKLFF.

This clonotype was recorded at least ten times. This rearrangement joins TRBV7-9 to TRBJ2-1; 10 bases align to TRBD2. V was pared by 1 base and J by 10 bases, with 10 bases of the junction left unmatched. In germline, CDR1 is SEHNR, CDR2 FQNEAQ (reference sequence). The CDR3 covers 16 residues. CDR3 DNA: TGTGCCAGCAGCTTAGGGGCTAGCGGGAGTCTCGCGGAGCAGTTCTTC. It yields the protein CASSLGASGSLAEQFF.

The sample holds a few counts of this clonotype. This chain uses TRBV6-1 with TRBJ2-7, with D perhaps being TRBD1 or TRBD2 (5 bases each). From germline, CDR1 is MNHNS and CDR2 SASEGT. V gave up 7 bases and J gave up 0 bases, with 13 bases separating them. This CDR3 contains 14 residues. CDR3 coding DNA: TGTGCCAGCATGGGGGACCGGAGCTCCTACGAGCAGTACTTC. Protein product: CASMGDRSSYEQYF.

V usage is TRBV10-2 and J usage is TRBJ2-3, with 11 bases matching TRBD2. V lost 7 bases and J lost 12; bases outside the gene matches: 6. Germline CDR1 is WSHSY and CDR2 is SAAADI. The CDR3 runs to 12 residues. The CDR3: CASTLAGVDQYF. The CDR3 DNA reads as TGCGCCAGCACACTAGCGGGAGTCGACCAGTATTTT.

This clonotype was detected ten times or more. V is TRBV18 and J is TRBJ2-5; maybe TRBD2 (5 bases). CDR1 and CDR2 (germline): KGHSH, LQKENI. V lost 2 bases and J 7 bases, leaving 14 bases between the germline ends. The CDR3 is 14 amino acids. The CDR3 coding sequence is TGTGCCAGCTCACCATTGCCGTCCGGAGGGACCCAGTACTTC. It is translated as CASSPLPSGGTQYF.

This clonotype was seen many times. V usage is TRBV5-6 and J usage is TRBJ2-7; possibly TRBD2 for D (6 bases). The germline V gene has CDR1 SGHDT and CDR2 YYEEEE. The germline V and J ends were trimmed by 3 bases and 6 bases, with 19 bases remaining between them. The CDR3 is 15 residues long. Here the CDR3 reads CASSWRTPGGSEQYF. DNA for the CDR3: TGTGCCAGCAGCTGGAGGACACCTGGGGGGTCCGAGCAGTACTTC. Using reference TRBV5-6 and TRBJ2-7 for the parts outside the CDR3, the full variable domain is DAGVTQSPTHLIKTRGQQVTLRCSPKSGHDTVSWYQQALGQGPQFIFQYYEEEERQRGNFPDRFSGHQFPNYSSELNVNALLLGDSALYLCASSWRTPGGSEQYFGPGTRLTVT.

This clonotype was recorded many times. V is TRBV2 and J is TRBJ1-1, with TRBD1 matching over 8 bases. This CDR3 comprises 13 residues. Germline V gene lookup returns CDR1 SNHLY and CDR2 FYNNEI. V lost 6 bases, J lost 11 bases, and 11 bases stayed unmatched. CDR3 loop: CASRGVGDRLAFF. The CDR3, as DNA: TGTGCCAGCAGGGGGGTGGGGGACAGGTTGGCTTTCTTT.

This clonotype was counted many times. The chain uses TRBV3-1 and TRBJ1-2; unclear D gene. V gave up 3 bases and J gave up 5 bases, with 19 bases separating them. CDR1 and CDR2 from the germline V gene are LGHDT and YNNKEL (reference sequence). The CDR3 extends over 16 amino acids. CDR3 sequence: CASSQSPETGRYGYTF. The DNA for the CDR3 is TGTGCCAGCAGCCAGTCCCCGGAAACCGGGAGATATGGCTACACCTTC. The whole variable domain, remainder taken from reference TRBV3-1 and TRBJ1-2, is DTAVSQTPKYLVTQMGNDKSIKCEQNLGHDTMYWYKQDSKKFLKIMFSYNNKELIINETVPNRFSPKSPDKAHLNLHINSLELGDSAVYFCASSQSPETGRYGYTFGSGTRLTVV.

About this clonotype itself: This could be a read error, since a much larger clone is one nucleotide away. V gene TRBV9 combines with J gene TRBJ2-1; 7 bases agree with TRBD2. CDR1 and CDR2 from the germline V gene are SGDLS and YYNGEE. The CDR3 is made up of 15 amino acids. The CDR3 nucleotides read TGTGCCAACAGCGTAGAAGGCGGGAGATACAATGAGCAGTTCTTC. It yields the protein CANSVEGGRYNEQFF. Full variable domain (remainder filled in from reference TRBV9 and TRBJ2-1): DSGVTQTPKHLITATGQRVTLRCSPRSGDLSVYWYQQSLDQGLQFLIQYYNGEERAKGNILERFSAQQFPDLHSELNLSSLELGDSALYFCANSVEGGRYNEQFFGPGTRLTVL.

Points on this clonotype: A single base separates this from a much larger clone, so it may be a read error. This rearrangement joins TRBV12-5 to TRBJ1-1; possible D gene TRBD1, 5 bases. The germline V gene has CDR1 LGHNT and CDR2 FRNRAP. The CDR3 covers 19 residues. In DNA, the CDR3 is TGTGTTAGTGGTTTGGTGGGCGCGGGGACCGAAGGTTGGGGCACTGAAGCTTTCTTT. Its translation is CVSGLVGAGTEGWGTEAFF.

The rearrangement uses TRBV6-2 or TRBV6-3 and TRBJ2-5, with D possibly being TRBD1 or TRBD2 (6 bases each). This CDR3 is 14 amino acids long. Trimming removed 4 bases at V and 4 bases at J, with 13 bases between. Germline V gene sequence: CDR1 MNHEY, CDR2 SVGEGT. The DNA for the CDR3 is TGTGCCAGCAGTTCTGCGACGGGGGCAGAGACCCAGTACTTC. As protein: CASSSATGAETQYF.

Ten or more counts support this clonotype. CDR3 amino acids: CASSLDGRSSNEQFF. CDR3 bases: TGCGCCAGCAGCTTGGACGGGAGGAGTTCTAATGAGCAGTTCTTC. The V and J genes are TRBV5-1 and TRBJ2-1; 7 bases line up with TRBD2. The ends lost 0 bases at V and 7 bases at J; junction bases unmatched: 7. The CDR3 length is 15 residues. The V gene's germline CDR1 is SGHRS and CDR2 YFSETQ.

This clonotype was seen ten or more times. The chain recombines TRBV29-1 with TRBJ1-6, with 7 bases matching TRBD1. Germline CDR1 is SQVTM and CDR2 is ANQGSEA. J was trimmed by 6 bases and V by 7 bases; bases with no gene match: 6. This CDR3 has 13 residues. The CDR3 reads CSGKTGRNSPLHF. DNA for the CDR3: TGCAGCGGAAAGACAGGGCGTAATTCACCCCTCCACTTT.

This clonotype occurred many times. The chain couples TRBV20-1 to TRBJ1-2; the match to TRBD1 covers 11 bases. Per the germline V gene, CDR1 is DFQATT and CDR2 is SNEGSKA (reference sequence). Trimming cost V 2 bases and J 2 bases; bases outside gene matches: 7. The CDR3 has 16 residues. The CDR3 sequence: CSARRTGGPFNYGYTF. Written as DNA, the CDR3 is TGCAGTGCTAGAAGGACAGGGGGCCCTTTCAACTATGGCTACACCTTC.

With respect to this clonotype: A much larger clonotype is one base distant, so this may be a read error. The CDR3, as DNA: TGTGGCAGCTCAAAAGGACTAGCGGGAGAGTCAGATACGCAGTATTTT. It translates to CGSSKGLAGESDTQYF. The chain carries TRBV18 and TRBJ2-3; 13 bases are a match to TRBD2. Germline loops: CDR1 KGHSH, CDR2 LQKENI. CDR3 size: 16 residues.

This clonotype has ten or more counts. The rearrangement uses TRBV20-1 and TRBJ2-7; D possibly uses TRBD1 or TRBD2 (8 bases each). The CDR3 has 20 amino acids. The germline V gene encodes CDR1 DFQATT and CDR2 SNEGSKA (reference sequence). Trimming pared 0 bases from V and 5 bases from J, leaving 32 bases between. The CDR3 DNA reads as TGCAGTGCTAGAGAATTTGGCAGGGGGCGCGTAATGAGCGGGAGAAACGAGCAGTACTTC. Its translation: CSAREFGRGRVMSGRNEQYF.